A single count supports the clone carrying this T cell receptor beta chain. Treatment of the sample: some 20 received Ad26.COV2.S at low or high dose, single or two shots; about 5 received placebo; per-sample allocation not given. Samples were taken on day 63 after the first vaccine or placebo injection. The data were taken from a study of Ad26.COV2.S vaccination and SARS-CoV-2 variants. V was cut by 2 bases and J by 7 bases, with 6 bases left in between. From germline, CDR1 is MNHNY and CDR2 SVGAGI (reference sequence). The CDR3 is 13 amino acids. Only in-frame clones appear in the TCRdb table, and some are missing; sequencing was by immunoSEQ multiplex PCR. Here the sample spans hundreds of thousands of clones, about 90% being singletons.

The sequence was obtained from a person aged 18-65 years who received the Ad26.COV2.S COVID-19 vaccine or a placebo. Specimen: peripheral blood, collected in a trial of Ad26.COV2.S vaccine versus placebo. V gene TRBV6-6 combines with J gene TRBJ1-6; D might be TRBD1 (5 bases). CDR3: CASSYRDNSPLHF. The CDR3 coding sequence is TGTGCCAGCAGTTACCGGGACAATTCACCCCTCCACTTT.